The 21 T cell receptor beta chains reported below all come from one sample, sequenced in a study of blood T cell repertoires in COVID-19. This table comes from immunoSEQ multiplex PCR, and its TCRdb copy is limited to in-frame clones, with some not included. The sample has fewer than 200,000 clones, approximately 79% seen once; the top ten hold roughly 8%. The sequenced sample consisted of peripheral blood. These receptors were taken from a woman aged 55-75 years with COVID-19, enrolled during active disease.

The rearrangement joins TRBV7-9 to TRBJ2-1; TRBD1 matches at 10 bases. V was pared by 6 bases and J by 1 base, with 0 bases of the junction left unmatched. This CDR3 contains 14 residues. Germline assignment: CDR1 SEHNR and CDR2 FQNEAQ (reference sequence). The CDR3 DNA follows: TGTGCCAGCAGGGGACAGGGGTCCTACAATGAGCAGTTCTTC. Translated, it gives CASRGQGSYNEQFF.

This clone turned up a few times. V is TRBV5-4 and J is TRBJ1-4; 9 bases map to TRBD1. The CDR3 loop spans 15 amino acids. The V gene's germline CDR1 is SGHNT and CDR2 YYREEE (reference sequence). The ends lost 2 bases at V and 5 bases at J; junction bases unmatched: 4. The DNA of the CDR3 is TGTGCCAGCAGCTTCAGAGGACAGGGGAATGAAAAACTGTTTTTT. Translating it yields CASSFRGQGNEKLFF.

The chain links TRBV28 to TRBJ2-5, with TRBD2 matching 10 bases. Germline lookup yields CDR1 MDHEN and CDR2 SYDVKM. V dropped 2 bases and J dropped 3; count of bases not matched to a gene: 3. This CDR3 is 15 amino acids long. The DNA of the CDR3 is TGTGCCAGCAGTTTACTAGCGGGGGTGAAAGAGACCCAGTACTTC. Its translation: CASSLLAGVKETQYF.

The CDR3 loop reads CASSSRGKGETQYF. For the CDR3, the DNA is TGTGCCAGCAGCTCCAGGGGGAAAGGGGAGACCCAGTACTTC. The chain uses TRBV11-2 and TRBJ2-5; 7 bases agree with TRBD1. After removal of 4 bases from V and 5 bases from J, the junction contained 7 bases not matched to a gene. From germline, CDR1 is SGHAT and CDR2 FQNNGV. The CDR3 consists of 14 residues.

V gene TRBV7-9 combines with J gene TRBJ1-5; the D is unclear. CDR1 and CDR2 from the germline V gene are SEHNR and FQNEAQ (reference sequence). There are 15 residues in the CDR3. V shed 2 bases and J shed 4 bases, with 12 bases lying between them. This chain's CDR3 is CASSLSTGSNQPQHF. The CDR3 region has the DNA TGTGCCAGCAGCTTATCTACGGGAAGTAATCAGCCCCAGCATTTT.

V usage is TRBV27 and J usage is TRBJ1-3, with D maybe TRBD1 (5 bases). This CDR3 has 17 residues. Trimming removed 0 bases at V and 0 bases at J, with 12 bases between. CDR1 is MNHEY and CDR2 is SMNVEV in the germline V gene (reference sequence). The CDR3 protein is CASSLSNSGISGNTIYF. The CDR3 DNA sequence: TGTGCCAGCAGTTTATCGAACTCAGGGATCTCTGGAAACACCATATATTTT.

This chain uses TRBV10-3 with TRBJ2-2; D possibly corresponds to TRBD2 (6 bases). V lost 8 bases to trimming and J lost 6 bases, with 16 bases between them. The germline V gene has CDR1 ENHRY and CDR2 SYGVKD. The CDR3 length is 14 residues. Here the CDR3 DNA reads TGTGCCATCCTCCGGGACTCCGAGGCCGGGGAGCTGTTTTTT. It yields the protein CAILRDSEAGELFF.

This rearrangement joins TRBV18 to TRBJ2-2; 14 nucleotides line up with TRBD2. Germline V gene sequence: CDR1 KGHSH, CDR2 LQKENI. The junction had 5 bases not matched to a gene; V was cut back by 4 bases and J by 7 bases. This CDR3 region has 16 residues. The chain's CDR3 is CASSQGLAGASGELFF. DNA for the CDR3: TGTGCCAGCTCACAGGGACTAGCGGGAGCCAGCGGGGAGCTGTTTTTT.

V and J are TRBV28 and TRBJ1-5; no reliable D call. The CDR3 spans 14 residues. V was clipped by 7 bases and J by 6 bases, with 16 bases between them. Germline CDR1 MDHEN, CDR2 SYDVKM. CDR3 sequence: CASTLRRVSQPQHF. The CDR3, as DNA: TGTGCCAGCACCTTGAGGAGGGTTTCTCAGCCCCAGCATTTT.

The J gene is TRBJ2-1, the V gene TRBV10-3, with 11 bases matching TRBD1. Germline V gene lookup returns CDR1 ENHRY and CDR2 SYGVKD. The trim removed 4 bases at V and 4 bases at J, leaving 6 bases unmatched. This CDR3 has 16 amino acids. The DNA of the CDR3 is TGTGCCATCAGTGTGAACCGGGACAGGGGGTACAATGAGCAGTTCTTC. Translating gives CAISVNRDRGYNEQFF.

The gene calls are TRBV4-3 and TRBJ2-1, with 9 bases aligning to TRBD2. Germline-derived CDR1 and CDR2 are LGHNA and YSLEER. V shed 5 bases, J shed 8 bases, and the junction held 10 bases outside the gene matches. This CDR3 region has 15 residues. The CDR3 region is CASSNNAGGFDEQFF. In DNA form, the CDR3 reads TGCGCCAGCAGCAACAACGCGGGAGGGTTCGATGAGCAGTTCTTC.

This clone was seen once. Within the sample, other DNA sequences also encode this same CDR3. J is TRBJ1-2 and V is TRBV15; TRBD1 might be the D (5 bases). The CDR3 contains 14 residues. Per the germline V gene, CDR1 is LNHNV and CDR2 is YYDKDF (reference sequence). Trimming stripped 0 bases from V and 5 bases from J, with 10 bases between. The CDR3 spells CATSRDRGGYGYTF. The CDR3 DNA reads as TGTGCCACCAGCAGAGATCGTGGGGGGTATGGCTACACCTTC.

This chain uses TRBV29-1 with TRBJ2-3, with D perhaps matching TRBD2 (6 bases). The CDR3 is made up of 14 amino acids. From germline, CDR1 is SQVTM and CDR2 ANQGSEA. Trimming pared 3 bases from V and 5 bases from J, leaving 15 bases between. The CDR3 coding sequence is TGCAGCGTTGACGCGGGAAGAGGGTTAGATACGCAGTATTTT. Encoded protein: CSVDAGRGLDTQYF.

Written as DNA, the CDR3 is TGTGCCAGCTCACCCTACTCAGGGGCGGGTCAGCCCCAGCATTTT. Encoded protein: CASSPYSGAGQPQHF. The genes are TRBV18 and TRBJ1-5; D might be TRBD1 (6 bases). The CDR3 length is 15 residues. The V gene lost 3 bases and the J gene lost 6 bases, with 15 bases spanning the gap. Germline CDR1 is KGHSH and CDR2 is LQKENI.

The V and J genes are TRBV5-4 and TRBJ1-1; tentatively, D is TRBD1 (5 bases). Trimming took off 5 bases at V and 3 bases at J, with 14 bases between the two ends. Germline V lookup: CDR1 SGHNT, CDR2 YYREEE (reference sequence). The CDR3 has 14 amino acids. The CDR3 nucleotides read TGTGCCAGCAGTTGGAGAGACAGTTACACTGAAGCTTTCTTT. Protein product: CASSWRDSYTEAFF.

The gene calls are TRBV30 and TRBJ1-1; D possibly corresponds to TRBD1 (5 bases). V was cut by 4 bases and J by 3 bases, with 15 bases left in between. Per the germline V gene, CDR1 is GTSNPN and CDR2 is SVGIG (reference sequence). This CDR3 spans 14 amino acids. This CDR3 is CAWNLDNRDTEAFF. CDR3 DNA: TGTGCCTGGAATCTGGACAATCGGGACACTGAAGCTTTCTTT.

This chain joins TRBV18 and TRBJ2-1, with 7 bases that match TRBD2. CDR3 size: 16 residues. CDR1 is KGHSH and CDR2 is LQKENI in the germline V gene. The V segment lost 2 bases and the J segment 12 bases; nucleotides outside the gene matches: 16. CDR3 sequence reads: CASSPGPAGTLGVQFF. The DNA for the CDR3 is TGTGCCAGCTCACCAGGCCCAGCGGGGACCCTAGGGGTGCAGTTCTTC.

The chain employs TRBV9 and TRBJ2-3; perhaps TRBD2 as D (6 bases). This CDR3 is 16 amino acids long. The germline V gene has CDR1 SGDLS and CDR2 YYNGEE. Trimming stripped 0 bases from V and 0 bases from J, with 11 bases between. DNA of the CDR3: TGTGCCAGCAGCGTAGGTGGAGGGCCAAGCACAGATACGCAGTATTTT. It codes for CASSVGGGPSTDTQYF.

V and J are TRBV28 and TRBJ2-1; the D is unclear. Germline CDR1 MDHEN, CDR2 SYDVKM. V dropped 5 bases and J dropped 6 bases, with 14 bases sitting between them. The CDR3 contains 14 residues. CDR3 nucleotides: TGTGCCAGCAGTGTTGGTGTGGAGTCCAATGAGCAGTTCTTC. Its translation: CASSVGVESNEQFF.

This clone has only a few counts. This chain joins TRBV12-3 or TRBV12-4 and TRBJ1-2; possibly TRBD1 for D (5 bases). This CDR3 has 13 residues. The V gene lost 5 bases and the J gene lost 2 bases, with 9 bases spanning the gap. The CDR3 here is CASSKQENYGYTF. The CDR3, as DNA: TGTGCCAGCAGTAAACAGGAAAACTATGGCTACACCTTC.

The chain carries TRBV9 and TRBJ2-6, with 9 bases aligning to TRBD1. The trim removed 4 bases at V and 1 base at J, leaving 9 bases unmatched. This CDR3 is built from 18 residues. In germline, CDR1 is SGDLS, CDR2 YYNGEE. The CDR3, as DNA: TGTGCCAGCAGCCCCAGGGACAGGGTTCTATCTGGGGCCAACGTCCTGACTTTC. Protein: CASSPRDRVLSGANVLTF.